The TCR beta chain under discussion was sequenced for a study of T-cell reconstitution after alpha-beta-depleted transplantation in children. Points from the study as a whole: Surviving thymic progenitors and recipient T cells were the source of high TCRbeta diversity at day 60 in some patients.

This clonotype showed up just a few times. Antigen unknown. The TCRbeta library incorporated unique molecular identifiers. TCRdb reprocessed the PCR reads with MiXCR, giving one entry per CDR3 protein. The table includes some 830,000 distinct CDR3 sequences, roughly 15% detected once. V lost 2 bases and J lost 1, with 4 bases in between. The length of the CDR3 is 13 residues. CDR1 is MNHEY and CDR2 is SVGAGI in the germline V gene. The V and J genes are TRBV6-5 and TRBJ2-3; D unresolved. The clonotype comes from a male patient under 18 who had a stem cell transplant for acute lymphoblastic leukemia, so the T cells may come from the graft donor. This specimen consisted of PBMCs, mostly from graft donor cells, obtained 360 days after TCRalphabeta/CD19-depleted stem cell transplant. The CDR3 nucleotides are TGTGCCAGCAGTTACCCGGGCACAGATACGCAGTATTTT. Protein product: CASSYPGTDTQYF.